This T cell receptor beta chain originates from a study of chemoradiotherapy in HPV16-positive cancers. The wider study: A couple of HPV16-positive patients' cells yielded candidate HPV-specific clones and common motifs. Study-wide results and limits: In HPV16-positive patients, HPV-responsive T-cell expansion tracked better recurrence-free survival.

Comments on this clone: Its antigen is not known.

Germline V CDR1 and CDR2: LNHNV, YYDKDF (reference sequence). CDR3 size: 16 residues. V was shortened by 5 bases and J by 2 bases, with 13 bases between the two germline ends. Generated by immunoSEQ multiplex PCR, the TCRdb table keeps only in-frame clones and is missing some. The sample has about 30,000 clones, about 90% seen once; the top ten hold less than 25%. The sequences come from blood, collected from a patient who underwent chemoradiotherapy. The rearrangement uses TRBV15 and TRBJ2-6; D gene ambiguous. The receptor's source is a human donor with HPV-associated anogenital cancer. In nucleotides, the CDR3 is TGTGCCACCAGCCCCCAGTATGGGGCTGGGGCCAACGTCCTGACTTTC. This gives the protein CATSPQYGAGANVLTF.